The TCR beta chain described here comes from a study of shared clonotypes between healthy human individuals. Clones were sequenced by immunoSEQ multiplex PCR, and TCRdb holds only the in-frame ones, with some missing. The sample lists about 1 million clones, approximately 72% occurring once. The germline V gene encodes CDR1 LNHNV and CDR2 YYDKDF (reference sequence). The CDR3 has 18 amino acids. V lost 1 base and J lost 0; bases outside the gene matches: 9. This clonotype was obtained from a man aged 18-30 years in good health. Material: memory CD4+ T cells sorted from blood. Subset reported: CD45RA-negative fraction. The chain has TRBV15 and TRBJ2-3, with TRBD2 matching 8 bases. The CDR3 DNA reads TGTGCCACCAGCAGAGCGGGTAGCGGGGTGACTAGCACAGATACGCAGTATTTT. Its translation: CATSRAGSGVTSTDTQYF.